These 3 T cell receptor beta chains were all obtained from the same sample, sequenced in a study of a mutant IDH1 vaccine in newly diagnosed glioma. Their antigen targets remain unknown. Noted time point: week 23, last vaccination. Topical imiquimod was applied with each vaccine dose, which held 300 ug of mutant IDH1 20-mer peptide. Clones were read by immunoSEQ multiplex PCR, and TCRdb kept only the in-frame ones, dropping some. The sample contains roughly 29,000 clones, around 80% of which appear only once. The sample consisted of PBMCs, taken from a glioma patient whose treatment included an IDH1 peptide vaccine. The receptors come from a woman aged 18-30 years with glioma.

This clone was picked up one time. The CDR3 loop reads CASSLRGPTYEQYF. In nucleotides, the CDR3 is TGTGCCAGCAGCTTACGGGGGCCGACCTACGAGCAGTACTTC. The chain carries TRBV5-4 and TRBJ2-7; D possibly matches TRBD1 or TRBD2 (6 bases each). Germline lookup yields CDR1 SGHNT and CDR2 YYREEE (reference sequence). The V end lost 2 bases, the J end lost 2 bases, and 11 bases lay between the germline ends. The CDR3 is 14 residues long.

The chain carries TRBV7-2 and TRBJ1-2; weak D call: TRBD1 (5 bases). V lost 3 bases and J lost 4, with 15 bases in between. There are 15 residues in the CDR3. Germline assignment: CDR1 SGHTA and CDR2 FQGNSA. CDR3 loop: CASSFGGLSSYGYTF. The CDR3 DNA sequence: TGTGCCAGCAGCTTTGGGGGACTGTCCTCCTATGGCTACACCTTC.

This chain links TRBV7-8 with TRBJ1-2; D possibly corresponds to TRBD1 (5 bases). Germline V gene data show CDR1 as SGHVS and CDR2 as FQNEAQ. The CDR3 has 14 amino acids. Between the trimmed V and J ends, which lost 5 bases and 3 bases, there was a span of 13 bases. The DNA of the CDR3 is TGTGCCAGCAGCCTCGGGACGGCTTACTATGGCTACACCTTC. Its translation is CASSLGTAYYGYTF.